Shown below are 27 T cell receptor beta chains from a single sample sequenced in a study of cytomegalovirus exposure and HLA in healthy donors. Libraries were prepared by immunoSEQ multiplex PCR; TCRdb keeps only in-frame clonotypes and omits some of them. The data contain 300,000 to 400,000 clones, 88% of them seen just once; the ten biggest clones take up roughly 0.96%. Input material: PBMCs. The source is a man aged 30-40 years in good health and CMV-seronegative.

The J gene is TRBJ1-2, the V gene TRBV19; TRBD1 aligns across 7 bases. CDR1 and CDR2 from the germline V gene are LNHDA and SQIVND (reference sequence). The CDR3 runs to 14 residues. V lost 7 bases, J lost 4 bases, and 9 bases stayed unmatched. DNA for the CDR3: TGTGCCAGTACCACTGGGGGGACAGTCTATGGCTACACCTTC. As protein: CASTTGGTVYGYTF.

The rearrangement joins TRBV4-2 to TRBJ2-1; D call uncertain. V was shortened by 4 bases and J by 8 bases, with 6 bases between the two germline ends. CDR1 is LGHNA and CDR2 is YNFKEQ in the germline V gene. The CDR3 extends over 11 amino acids. Here the CDR3 DNA reads TGTGCCAGCAGCCTTCAGGATGAGCAGTTCTTC. This codes for CASSLQDEQFF.

The chain recombines TRBV5-4 with TRBJ2-3, with 9 bases fitting TRBD1. Looked up from germline, CDR1 is SGHNT and CDR2 is YYREEE (reference sequence). J was trimmed by 8 bases and V by 2 bases; bases with no gene match: 6. This CDR3 spans 14 amino acids. The CDR3 sequence is CASSFGTGTGTQYF. In DNA, the CDR3 is TGTGCCAGCAGCTTTGGGACAGGGACTGGTACGCAGTATTTT.

The chain couples TRBV2 to TRBJ2-1; 13 bases align to TRBD2. The CDR3 sequence is 16 residues long. Per the germline V gene, CDR1 is SNHLY and CDR2 is FYNNEI. V was pared by 5 bases and J by 5 bases, with 6 bases of the junction left unmatched. The CDR3 nucleotides are TGTGCCAGCAGTTCAACTAGCGGGGGGGCCAACAATGAGCAGTTCTTC. This codes for CASSSTSGGANNEQFF.

The chain joins TRBV5-6 to TRBJ1-1; weak D call: TRBD1 (6 bases). Germline V CDR1 and CDR2: SGHDT, YYEEEE. The CDR3 spans 13 residues. Trimming took 2 bases from V and 4 from J, leaving 9 bases between them. CDR3 coding DNA: TGTGCCAGCAGCTTACAGGGTTTCACTGAAGCTTTCTTT. It translates to CASSLQGFTEAFF.

This clone was detected once. This specimen includes other DNA sequences encoding the same CDR3. The chain employs TRBV6-6 and TRBJ1-1, with TRBD1 as a possible D gene (6 bases). With 0 bases removed from V and 5 bases from J, the gap between germline ends came to 7 bases. CDR1 MNHNY and CDR2 SVGAGI come from the germline V gene (reference sequence). The CDR3 sequence is 13 residues long. The CDR3 loop reads CASSYSTGTEAFF. As DNA, the CDR3 is TGTGCCAGCAGTTACTCGACAGGAACTGAAGCTTTCTTT.

Only a few counts were recorded for this clone. The chain joins TRBV16 to TRBJ1-6, with D hard to call. The V and J ends lost 3 bases and 11 bases respectively, with 17 bases between them. The CDR3 is made up of 15 amino acids. Germline V gene lookup returns CDR1 KGHSY and CDR2 FQNENV. The CDR3 region has the DNA TGTGCCAGCAGCCACCTTAAATCAGGTTCTGCACCCCTCCACTTT. This translates into CASSHLKSGSAPLHF.

The CDR3 loop is CASSFRGVTGELFF. The DNA of the CDR3 is TGTGCCAGCAGCTTCCGGGGGGTCACCGGGGAGCTGTTTTTT. This chain uses TRBV7-2 with TRBJ2-2; 7 bases are shared with TRBD2. V lost 3 bases and J lost 4; bases outside the gene matches: 2. CDR1 is SGHTA, CDR2 FQGNSA, per germline. The CDR3 contains 14 residues.

The CDR3 region is CASSPGYNTEAFF. The CDR3 DNA sequence: TGCGCCAGCAGCCCGGGGTACAACACTGAAGCTTTCTTT. This rearrangement joins TRBV4-3 to TRBJ1-1; no reliable D call. V dropped 4 bases and J dropped 2 bases, with 8 bases sitting between them. Per the germline V gene, CDR1 is LGHNA and CDR2 is YSLEER. The CDR3 extends over 13 amino acids.

V gene TRBV5-1 combines with J gene TRBJ2-6; D ambiguous. Germline CDR1 and CDR2: SGHRS and YFSETQ. The CDR3 has 15 amino acids. Trimming took off 2 bases at V and 0 bases at J, with 6 bases between the two ends. The CDR3 sequence is CASSLWSSGANVLTF. In nucleotides, the CDR3 is TGCGCCAGCAGCTTATGGAGCTCTGGGGCCAACGTCCTGACTTTC.

CDR3 nucleotides: TGCGCCAGCAGCTTGGCCGGAGGTCTATACGCAAGCTCTGGGGCCAACGTCCTGACTTTC. Residues: CASSLAGGLYASSGANVLTF. The chain combines TRBV5-1 with TRBJ2-6, with D tentatively TRBD2 (5 bases). Germline-derived CDR1 and CDR2 are SGHRS and YFSETQ. Trimming pared 0 bases from V and 0 bases from J, leaving 19 bases between. The CDR3 has 20 residues. Full variable domain (outside the CDR3, taken from reference TRBV5-1 and TRBJ2-6): KAGVTQTPRYLIKTRGQQVTLSCSPISGHRSVSWYQQTPGQGLQFLFEYFSETQRNKGNFPGRFSGRQFSNSRSEMNVSTLELGDSALYLCASSLAGGLYASSGANVLTFGAGSRLTVL.

The chain couples TRBV6-5 to TRBJ2-2, with 8 bases lining up with TRBD2. The CDR3 sequence is 12 residues long. With V trimmed by 7 bases and J by 8 bases, 3 bases remained unmatched. Per the germline V gene, CDR1 is MNHEY and CDR2 is SVGAGI. CDR3 amino acids: CASNGLAGELFF. In nucleotides, the CDR3 is TGTGCCAGCAACGGACTAGCTGGGGAGCTGTTTTTT.

The chain is built from TRBV27 and TRBJ1-2; 8 bases match TRBD1. The CDR3 consists of 13 residues. The trim removed 6 bases at V and 6 bases at J, leaving 6 bases unmatched. The germline gives CDR1 MNHEY, CDR2 SMNVEV (reference sequence). The CDR3 here is CASSHDRGDGYTF. The CDR3 nucleotides read TGTGCCAGCAGCCACGACAGGGGTGATGGCTACACCTTC.

This clone was seen just once. Other DNA variants within this sample encode the same CDR3. This chain uses TRBV7-9 with TRBJ2-7; TRBD1 might be the D (6 bases). CDR1 SEHNR and CDR2 FQNEAQ come from the germline V gene (reference sequence). Trimming pared 2 bases from V and 7 bases from J, leaving 6 bases between. CDR3 length: 11 residues. The CDR3 reads CASSLQGEQYF. The CDR3 DNA follows: TGTGCCAGCAGCTTACAGGGGGAGCAGTACTTC.

The rearrangement joins TRBV7-2 to TRBJ1-5, with D unclear. V was shortened by 5 bases and J by 3 bases, with 5 bases between the two germline ends. This CDR3 has 12 amino acids. Germline V CDR1 and CDR2: SGHTA, FQGNSA. CDR3 sequence: CASSPYNQPQHF. The CDR3 DNA reads as TGTGCCAGCAGCCCGTACAATCAGCCCCAGCATTTT.

This clone has a single count. V gene TRBV19 combines with J gene TRBJ2-3, with 15 bases matching TRBD2. Germline-derived CDR1 and CDR2 are LNHDA and SQIVND (reference sequence). Trimming removed 5 bases from V and 5 bases from J; junction bases left unmatched: 5. The CDR3 sequence is 16 residues long. The DNA of the CDR3 is TGTGCCAGTAGTCTCGGACTAGCGGGGGGGCAAGATACGCAGTATTTT. It encodes CASSLGLAGGQDTQYF.

The chain joins TRBV30 to TRBJ1-2; perhaps TRBD1 as D (6 bases). Deletions cut 4 bases from V and 7 bases from J, with 16 bases between. CDR1 and CDR2 (germline): GTSNPN, SVGIG (reference sequence). The CDR3 contains 13 residues. The CDR3, as DNA: TGTGCCTGGAAGGCTAACAGGGACGGTGGCTACACCTTC. This codes for CAWKANRDGGYTF. The full variable domain, with the rest looked up from reference TRBV30 and TRBJ1-2, is SQTIHQWPATLVQPVGSPLSLECTVEGTSNPNLYWYRQAAGRGLQLLFYSVGIGQISSEVPQNLSASRPQDRQFILSSKKLLLSDSGFYLCAWKANRDGGYTFGSGTRLTVV.

This clone was found once. The chain links TRBV9 to TRBJ2-5; D is unresolved. Trimming stripped 3 bases from V and 5 bases from J, with 14 bases between. CDR3 length: 14 residues. Germline CDR1 SGDLS, CDR2 YYNGEE. The CDR3 bases are TGTGCCAGCAGCGCCTTTCAGGAAGGCGAGACCCAGTACTTC. Translated, it gives CASSAFQEGETQYF.

The gene calls are TRBV7-9 and TRBJ1-1; TRBD1 is a possible D gene (6 bases). The germline CDR1 and CDR2 sequences are SEHNR and FQNEAQ (reference sequence). V lost 5 bases and J lost 8, with 12 bases in between. This CDR3 region has 12 residues. CDR3: CASSKGQFEAFF. The CDR3 DNA reads as TGTGCCAGCAGCAAAGGACAGTTCGAAGCTTTCTTT.

This clone was seen just once. This sequence joins TRBV11-2 and TRBJ1-1, with 10 bases lining up with TRBD1. CDR3 size: 18 residues. The junction had 13 bases not matched to a gene; V was cut back by 5 bases and J by 1 base. CDR1 and CDR2 from the germline V gene are SGHAT and FQNNGV. This CDR3 is CASSRPGQGIQRNTEAFF. The CDR3 DNA is TGTGCCAGCAGCCGACCGGGACAGGGGATTCAGAGGAACACTGAAGCTTTCTTT. Together with reference TRBV11-2 and TRBJ1-1, the CDR3 gives the full variable domain: EAGVAQSPRYKIIEKRQSVAFWCNPISGHATLYWYQQILGQGPKLLIQFQNNGVVDDSQLPKDRFSAERLKGVDSTLKIQPAKLEDSAVYLCASSRPGQGIQRNTEAFFGQGTRLTVV.

This clone appeared once. This sequence joins TRBV7-9 and TRBJ2-5, with TRBD1 matching 8 bases. The CDR3 covers 13 residues. V shed 8 bases and J 5 bases; nucleotides not matched to a gene: 7. The germline CDR1 and CDR2 sequences are SEHNR and FQNEAQ (reference sequence). The CDR3 protein is CASSRTGIETQYF. CDR3 DNA: TGTGCCAGCTCTCGGACAGGGATCGAGACCCAGTACTTC.

The V gene is TRBV13, the J gene TRBJ2-1; 13 bases align to TRBD2. The ends lost 0 bases at V and 0 bases at J; junction bases unmatched: 8. This CDR3 spans 20 amino acids. The germline gives CDR1 PRHDT, CDR2 FYEKMQ (reference sequence). The CDR3: CASSLGMGLAGSSSYNEQFF. CDR3 nucleotide sequence: TGTGCCAGCAGCTTAGGCATGGGACTAGCGGGGTCCAGCTCCTACAATGAGCAGTTCTTC. The entire variable domain, with the rest obtained from reference TRBV13 and TRBJ2-1, is as follows: AAGVIQSPRHLIKEKRETATLKCYPIPRHDTVYWYQQGPGQDPQFLISFYEKMQSDKGSIPDRFSAQQFSDYHSELNMSSLELGDSALYFCASSLGMGLAGSSSYNEQFFGPGTRLTVL.

The rearrangement uses TRBV2 and TRBJ1-2, with 9 bases identical to TRBD1. Germline V lookup: CDR1 SNHLY, CDR2 FYNNEI. The J segment lost 5 bases and the V segment lost 6 bases, leaving 7 bases of the junction unmatched. The CDR3 covers 14 residues. This CDR3 reads CASSRMTGGYGYTF. The CDR3 DNA reads as TGTGCCAGCAGCCGAATGACAGGGGGATATGGCTACACCTTC.

This clone is a singleton in its sample. This chain uses TRBV9 with TRBJ2-1; weak D call: TRBD2 (6 bases). Germline CDR1 and CDR2: SGDLS and YYNGEE. The CDR3 runs to 16 residues. The V gene lost 1 base and the J gene lost 0 bases, with 11 bases spanning the gap. CDR3: CASSVLSGDSYNEQFF. CDR3 coding DNA: TGTGCCAGCAGCGTACTTTCGGGAGACTCCTACAATGAGCAGTTCTTC.

The chain is built from TRBV7-8 and TRBJ2-7; a weak D match, TRBD1 (6 bases). This CDR3 spans 13 amino acids. Trimming removed 3 bases from V and 3 bases from J, with 9 bases in between. Per germline, CDR1 SGHVS and CDR2 FQNEAQ. The CDR3 is CASSFRDNYEQYF. In nucleotides, the CDR3 is TGTGCCAGCAGCTTCCGGGACAACTACGAGCAGTACTTC.

The chain uses TRBV19 and TRBJ1-5, with D maybe TRBD1 (6 bases). This CDR3 has 16 amino acids. Germline assignment: CDR1 LNHDA and CDR2 SQIVND (reference sequence). V dropped 7 bases and J dropped 2 bases, with 18 bases sitting between them. The CDR3 DNA follows: TGTGCCAGTAACCCCCTGGGGGGGCGCGGCAATCAGCCCCAGCATTTT. Translating gives CASNPLGGRGNQPQHF.

This clone was observed once. The rearrangement joins TRBV5-6 to TRBJ2-3; 7 positions match TRBD2. CDR3 length: 18 residues. After removal of 1 base from V and 2 bases from J, the junction contained 13 bases not matched to a gene. Germline assignment: CDR1 SGHDT and CDR2 YYEEEE. CDR3 DNA: TGTGCCAGCAGCTTGTCTTTACGATCGGGGGGTACCACAGATACGCAGTATTTT. Encoded protein: CASSLSLRSGGTTDTQYF.